This is a list of T cell receptor beta chains from one sample in a study of graft-versus-host responses after intestinal transplantation. Sequencing used immunoSEQ multiplex PCR; TCRdb keeps in-frame clones, though not all of them. The sample has about 57,000 clones; roughly 90% are singletons. Sequenced material: PBMCs, taken 26 days after transplant. These receptors came from a human patient who received an intestinal transplant, so some T cells may come from the graft donor. Each CDR3 is given with its conserved first and last residue. Each record gives: clone size, V gene, D gene, J gene, CDR3 DNA, CDR3 protein. A D gene is named only where the DNA matches it firmly. Size is omitted from some rows. Given values are once, few, many or a class for expanded clones.

NA	TRBV9	TRBD1	TRBJ1-2	TGTGCCAGCAGCCCGCCCGGGACAGGCGATGGCTACACCTTC	CASSPPGTGDGYTF
NA	TRBV7-6	TRBD1	TRBJ2-2	TGTGCCAGCAGCCTATCCCACGGGACAGGGCCCACCGGGGAGCTGTTTTTT	CASSLSHGTGPTGELFF
few	TRBV4-1	NA	TRBJ1-3	TGCGCCAGCAGCCTCCTTTGGGGGGACCGAAACACCATATATTTT	CASSLLWGDRNTIYF
NA	TRBV4-1	NA	TRBJ2-7	TGCGCCAGCAGCCCCAGCTCGGTACTAAGACCCTACGAGCAGTACTTC	CASSPSSVLRPYEQYF
NA	TRBV5-4	TRBD1	TRBJ1-2	TGTGCCAGCAGCTTGGAGGACAGGGGGAATGGCTACACCTTC	CASSLEDRGNGYTF
once	TRBV2	TRBD1	TRBJ2-7	TGTGCCAGCGGGACAGCGGTCTCCTACGAGCAGTACTTC	CASGTAVSYEQYF
NA	TRBV9	NA	TRBJ2-7	TGTGCCAGCAGCGGCCCAGACGGGGGAATGATTCGGCAGTACTTC	CASSGPDGGMIRQYF
NA	TRBV18	NA	TRBJ2-7	TGTGCCAGCTCACCACTGTCTAGCGAGAGGTACGAGCAGTACTTC	CASSPLSSERYEQYF
NA	TRBV5-4	TRBD1	TRBJ2-1	TGTGCCAGCAGCCTACCCGGACAGGGGGTCGATGAGCAGTTCTTC	CASSLPGQGVDEQFF
NA	TRBV6-1	NA	TRBJ1-1	TGTGCCAGCAGTGAACGGTTCATGAACACTGAAGCTTTCTTT	CASSERFMNTEAFF
once	TRBV5-4	NA	TRBJ2-5	TGTGCCAGCAGCCGAAAAACCAGAGGGGGGGGAGAGACCCAGTACTTC	CASSRKTRGGGETQYF
NA	TRBV27	TRBD1	TRBJ1-5	TGTGCCAGCAGTTTGGGGACAGGACAAAATCAGCCCCAGCATTTT	CASSLGTGQNQPQHF
NA	TRBV20-1	NA	TRBJ1-2	TGCAGTGCCCCCGCAGGCGGCTACACCTTC	CSAPAGGYTF
NA	TRBV28	TRBD1	TRBJ2-2	TGTGCCAGCAGCACCGTGTTAGTCCGAGACAGGGGGAACACCGGGGAGCTGTTTTTT	CASSTVLVRDRGNTGELFF
NA	TRBV7-2	TRBD1	TRBJ1-2	TGTGCCAGCAGCATCAGACAGGGAGGTGGCTACACCTTC	CASSIRQGGGYTF
NA	TRBV5-4	NA	TRBJ2-1	TGTGCCAGCAGCCCCATTGACAAGGCCTACAATGAGCAGTTCTTC	CASSPIDKAYNEQFF